Reported below is one TCR beta chain. The antigen is undetermined. The protocol was immunoSEQ multiplex PCR, while the TCRdb copy is restricted to in-frame clones and leaves out a portion. Among tens of thousands of clones listed, more than 70% were seen once. The entry originates in a study of OX40 agonist ivuxolimab in advanced cancers. General study findings and limits: Normalized T-cell clonal expansion was also low in some nonresponders. Dosing at 0.1 to 3.0 mg/kg was accompanied by clonal expansion of CD4+ and CD8+ blood T cells by week 6.

V shed 0 bases and J 2 bases; nucleotides not matched to a gene: 4. The CDR3 covers 16 residues. Germline assignment: CDR1 SEHNR and CDR2 FQNEAQ (reference sequence). This chain uses TRBV7-9 with TRBJ2-5; 9 bases are shared with TRBD2. The sample here was CD4+ or CD8+ T cells sorted from blood, taken in a trial of the OX40 agonist ivuxolimab. This receptor was taken from an adult with an advanced solid tumor such as melanoma, head and neck, liver or kidney cancer. The CDR3 DNA is TGTGCCAGCAGCTTAGCGAGCGGGGGGCCTCAAGAGACCCAGTACTTC. Protein product: CASSLASGGPQETQYF.